These 29 T cell receptor beta chains originate from one sample sequenced in a study of T cell repertoires in cytomegalovirus infection. Their cognate antigens are unknown. TCRdb reprocessed the reads with MiXCR, giving one entry per CDR3 protein. The data show roughly 860,000 distinct CDR3 sequences, with 32% seen just once and 9.5% to 15% held by the top ten. Sequencing used cultured CD8+ T cells from PBMCs, obtained from culture after CMV antigen stimulation. These receptors all stem from a human donor in good health (CMV status not recorded). Some clones in this sample may be carry-over from other donors' samples.

This chain links TRBV6-1 with TRBJ2-1, with D possibly TRBD2 on 6 matching bases. Looked up from germline, CDR1 is MNHNS and CDR2 is SASEGT. The CDR3 loop spans 17 amino acids. The ends were cut back, 6 bases at V and 2 bases at J, with 20 bases in the middle. Here the CDR3 DNA reads TGTGCCAGCAGCGGGAGTTCAGGAGCTAACCCCTACAATGAGCAGTTCTTC. As protein: CASSGSSGANPYNEQFF.

The genes are TRBV6-1 and TRBJ1-5; 9 positions agree with TRBD1. Germline V gene sequence: CDR1 MNHNS, CDR2 SASEGT. V shed 8 bases, J shed 5 bases, and the junction held 7 bases outside the gene matches. CDR3 length: 14 amino acids. The CDR3 DNA follows: TGTGCCAGCGCAAGGACAGGGGAGGATCAGCCCCAGCATTTT. Translated: CASARTGEDQPQHF.

The V and J genes are TRBV19 and TRBJ2-2, with 7 bases lining up with TRBD1. The J segment lost 1 base and the V segment lost 3 bases, leaving 8 bases of the junction unmatched. Germline loops: CDR1 LNHDA, CDR2 SQIVND (reference sequence). The CDR3 runs 17 residues. Written as DNA, the CDR3 is TGTGCCAGTAGTATGGCCCTGGCAGGGGGGAACACCGGGGAGCTGTTTTTT. This codes for CASSMALAGGNTGELFF. Looking up the rest from reference TRBV19 and TRBJ2-2 gives the full variable domain: DGGITQSPKYLFRKEGQNVTLSCEQNLNHDAMYWYRQDPGQGLRLIYYSQIVNDFQKGDIAEGYSVSREKKESFPLTVTSAQKNPTAFYLCASSMALAGGNTGELFFGEGSRLTVL.

This clonotype was recorded many times. The chain uses TRBV7-8 and TRBJ1-6, with D perhaps matching TRBD1 (6 bases). Looked up from germline, CDR1 is SGHVS and CDR2 is FQNEAQ. Trimming removed 1 base from V and 13 bases from J, with 14 bases in between. This CDR3 has 14 amino acids. The DNA for the CDR3 is TGTGCCAGCAGCTTAGGGAACAGGGATAAGCCCCTCCACTTT. Translating gives CASSLGNRDKPLHF.

V is TRBV27 and J is TRBJ2-2, with a weak D call TRBD2 (6 bases). The CDR3 has 14 amino acids. The V and J ends lost 5 bases and 6 bases respectively, with 13 bases between them. Germline lookup yields CDR1 MNHEY and CDR2 SMNVEV (reference sequence). The CDR3 DNA follows: TGTGCCAGCAGTCCCGGGGGTAGGCCCGGGGAGCTGTTTTTT. Translation: CASSPGGRPGELFF.

This chain joins TRBV6-1 and TRBJ1-5, with D unresolved. Germline values: CDR1 MNHNS, CDR2 SASEGT. V was clipped by 1 base and J by 1 base, with 17 bases between them. The CDR3 runs 18 residues. CDR3 region: CASSEVGRALRSNQPQHF. In DNA form, the CDR3 reads TGTGCCAGCAGTGAAGTGGGGAGGGCCCTCAGGAGCAATCAGCCCCAGCATTTT.

In the case of this clonotype: A read error may produce the germline difference seen at one junction end. The rearrangement uses TRBV7-6 and TRBJ2-3; the match to TRBD2 covers 7 bases. CDR3 length: 15 residues. CDR1 is SGHVS and CDR2 is FNYEAQ in the germline V gene. The CDR3 sequence is CASSRGTTPTDTQYF. DNA for the CDR3: TGTGCTAGCAGCCGAGGGACTACCCCCACAGATACGCAGTATTTT.

The chain joins TRBV10-3 to TRBJ1-5; possible D gene TRBD1, 5 bases. The CDR3 length is 15 residues. Germline CDR1 is ENHRY and CDR2 is SYGVKD. V was clipped by 8 bases and J by 0 bases, with 14 bases between them. The CDR3 spells CAISEGDYSNQPQHF. In nucleotides, the CDR3 is TGTGCCATCTCGGAAGGGGATTATAGCAATCAGCCCCAGCATTTT.

The CDR3: CATSDGGQGKFTDTQYF. As DNA, the CDR3 is TGTGCCACCAGTGATGGGGGACAGGGAAAATTCACAGATACGCAGTATTTT. The rearrangement links TRBV24-1 to TRBJ2-3; 9 bases align to TRBD1. The CDR3 is 17 residues long. In germline, CDR1 is KGHDR, CDR2 SFDVKD. J gave up 2 bases and V 3 bases, and 8 bases lay outside the gene matches.

The CDR3: CASSDGVEDTEAFF. The CDR3 DNA sequence: TGTGCCAGCAGTGATGGAGTAGAGGACACTGAAGCTTTCTTT. The rearrangement uses TRBV6-4 and TRBJ1-1; D remains ambiguous. Germline V lookup: CDR1 MRHNA, CDR2 SNTAGT. Trimming removed 3 bases from V and 3 bases from J, with 11 bases in between. CDR3 length: 14 amino acids.

This chain joins TRBV12-3 or TRBV12-4 and TRBJ1-1; a weak D match, TRBD1 (5 bases). The CDR3 sequence is 13 residues long. The V end lost 4 bases, the J end lost 8 bases, and 14 bases lay between the germline ends. The CDR3 DNA is TGTGCCAGCAGTTATGACAGCCCCGGGGAAGCTTTCTTT. It codes for CASSYDSPGEAFF.

This clonotype showed up just a few times. The chain recombines TRBV27 with TRBJ2-3, with a possible D match to TRBD1 (5 bases). The germline V and J ends were trimmed by 0 bases and 10 bases, with 11 bases remaining between them. The germline CDR1 and CDR2 sequences are MNHEY and SMNVEV (reference sequence). This CDR3 is built from 13 residues. The CDR3 sequence: CASSLSNSRAQYF. CDR3 nucleotide sequence: TGTGCCAGCAGTTTATCGAACAGCAGGGCGCAGTATTTT.

This chain joins TRBV19 and TRBJ1-5; weak D call: TRBD1 (5 bases). The germline gives CDR1 LNHDA, CDR2 SQIVND (reference sequence). V lost 2 bases and J 6 bases, leaving 14 bases between the germline ends. This CDR3 spans 15 amino acids. The CDR3 loop is CASSITRDRGQPQHF. The CDR3 region has the DNA TGTGCCAGTAGTATAACCCGGGACCGCGGTCAGCCCCAGCATTTT.

This sequence joins TRBV7-6 and TRBJ1-6; D is ambiguous. This CDR3 region has 14 residues. CDR1 is SGHVS and CDR2 is FNYEAQ in the germline V gene. V lost 1 base to trimming and J lost 7 bases, with 8 bases between them. CDR3 coding DNA: TGTGCCAGCAGCTTAGACCAGGTCAATTCACCCCTCCACTTT. Its translation: CASSLDQVNSPLHF.

This clonotype was found a few times. V is TRBV7-2 and J is TRBJ2-6; D could derive from TRBD1 or TRBD2 (6 bases each). The V end was cut by 0 bases, the J end by 4 bases, with 16 bases between. Germline values: CDR1 SGHTA, CDR2 FQGNSA. The CDR3 is made up of 18 amino acids. The chain's CDR3 is CASSLARGLMAGANVLTF. CDR3 coding DNA: TGTGCCAGCAGCTTAGCCCGGGGGCTTATGGCGGGGGCCAACGTCCTGACTTTC.

About this clonotype: A much more abundant neighbour one base away suggests this may be a read error. The gene calls are TRBV7-6 and TRBJ2-3; 10 bases match TRBD2. Germline V gives CDR1 SGHVS, CDR2 FNYEAQ. The CDR3 covers 16 residues. The CDR3 DNA reads as TGTGTCAGCAGCTTAAAAGCGGGGGGGCCGCCAGATACGCAGTATTTT. This gives the protein CVSSLKAGGPPDTQYF.

The chain joins TRBV27 to TRBJ1-2, with D perhaps matching TRBD1 (5 bases). There are 15 residues in the CDR3. Germline V lookup: CDR1 MNHEY, CDR2 SMNVEV (reference sequence). V was trimmed by 2 bases and J by 7 bases, leaving 17 bases between them. The CDR3 region has the DNA TGTGCCAGCAGTTTACAGGTGGGCCCCCAGGGTGGCTACACCTTC. Its protein product is CASSLQVGPQGGYTF.

This chain connects TRBV4-3 to TRBJ1-5; D ambiguous. V shed 0 bases and J shed 6 bases, with 6 bases lying between them. Germline lookup yields CDR1 LGHNA and CDR2 YSLEER. CDR3 size: 13 residues. The CDR3 DNA reads TGCGCCAGCAGCCAAGATGGAGCTCAGCCCCAGCATTTT. It specifies CASSQDGAQPQHF.

The count of this clonotype is one. CDR3 nucleotide sequence: TGTGCCAGCAGTCATAGACCAGGGGGATCCTATAATTCACCCCTCCACTTT. This gives the protein CASSHRPGGSYNSPLHF. The gene calls are TRBV12-3 or TRBV12-4 and TRBJ1-6, with TRBD1 matching over 7 bases. The trim removed 5 bases at V and 1 base at J, leaving 8 bases unmatched. There are 17 residues in the CDR3.

This clonotype was seen a few times. V gene TRBV6-6 combines with J gene TRBJ2-5; TRBD1 agrees at 10 bases. This CDR3 comprises 14 residues. V lost 4 bases and J lost 4; bases outside the gene matches: 3. The germline V gene has CDR1 MNHNY and CDR2 SVGAGI (reference sequence). The CDR3 reads CASSSRDRGETQYF. The CDR3 DNA is TGTGCCAGCAGTTCCCGGGACAGGGGAGAGACCCAGTACTTC.

V is TRBV4-1 and J is TRBJ2-5; maybe TRBD2 (5 bases). The germline V gene has CDR1 MGHRA and CDR2 YSYEKL. V shed 1 base and J shed 4 bases, with 10 bases lying between them. CDR3 length: 14 residues. The CDR3 reads CASSQGRGLETQYF. For the CDR3, the DNA is TGCGCCAGCAGCCAAGGGAGAGGGTTAGAGACCCAGTACTTC.

This clonotype has a handful of counts. The chain recombines TRBV20-1 with TRBJ2-1, with D unclear. Germline CDR1 reads DFQATT; CDR2 reads SNEGSKA (reference sequence). This CDR3 has 15 residues. V was clipped by 0 bases and J by 0 bases, with 9 bases between them. CDR3 nucleotides: TGCAGTGCTAGAGACAGGCCGAGCTCCTACAATGAGCAGTTCTTC. This gives the protein CSARDRPSSYNEQFF.

This chain's CDR3 is CASSLGGFEFF. CDR3 DNA: TGTGCCAGCAGCTTAGGAGGATTTGAGTTCTTC. The chain has TRBV7-9 and TRBJ2-1; no reliable D call. Trimming cost V 1 base and J 14 bases, with 9 bases left between them. Germline CDR1 reads SEHNR; CDR2 reads FQNEAQ (reference sequence). The CDR3 sequence is 11 residues long. The full variable domain, its missing parts supplied by reference TRBV7-9 and TRBJ2-1, is DTGVSQNPRHKITKRGQNVTFRCDPISEHNRLYWYRQTLGQGPEFLTYFQNEAQLEKSRLLSDRFSAERPKGSFSTLEIQRTEQGDSAMYLCASSLGGFEFFGPGTRLTVL.

Concerning this clonotype: A much more abundant neighbour one base away suggests this may be a read error. J is TRBJ2-7 and V is TRBV5-4; D remains unclear. V was trimmed by 4 bases and J by 3 bases, leaving 17 bases between them. From germline, CDR1 is SGHNT and CDR2 YYREEE (reference sequence). The CDR3 sequence is 15 residues long. CDR3 in amino acids: CASSPGYQFGYEQYF. The CDR3 nucleotides are TGTGCCAGCAGCCCAGGATACCAGTTTGGCTACGAGCAGTACTTC.

J is TRBJ2-7 and V is TRBV19, with D perhaps being TRBD1 or TRBD2 (6 bases each). Germline values: CDR1 LNHDA, CDR2 SQIVND (reference sequence). The CDR3 spans 14 residues. The ends were cut back, 5 bases at V and 3 bases at J, with 14 bases in the middle. CDR3 nucleotide sequence: TGTGCCAGTAGTCCGTCCGGGGGCCGCTACGAGCAGTACGTC. Translated: CASSPSGGRYEQYV.

A word on this clonotype: One base away lies a much larger clone, so this may be a sequencing read error. The chain joins TRBV7-2 to TRBJ2-1; 9 bases line up with TRBD2. The CDR3 is 13 amino acids. Per the germline V gene, CDR1 is SGHTA and CDR2 is FQGNSA. The CDR3 spells CANSAAGGLEQFF. CDR3 DNA: TGTGCCAACAGCGCCGCGGGGGGGCTTGAGCAGTTCTTC.

In this sample, this clonotype turned up a few times. The CDR3 loop reads CASSPGGSGGTDTQYF. CDR3 DNA: TGCGCCAGCAGCCCGGGGGGGAGCGGGGGCACAGATACGCAGTATTTT. The rearrangement links TRBV5-1 to TRBJ2-3; TRBD2 agrees at 8 bases. The J segment lost 1 base and the V segment lost 4 bases, leaving 8 bases of the junction unmatched. The CDR3 is 16 amino acids. Looked up from germline, CDR1 is SGHRS and CDR2 is YFSETQ.

This chain uses TRBV12-3 or TRBV12-4 with TRBJ1-5; no definite D call. V was cut by 6 bases and J by 0 bases, with 9 bases left in between. This CDR3 has 14 amino acids. CDR3 residues: CASRSIYSNQPQHF. In DNA form, the CDR3 reads TGTGCCAGCAGATCTATATATAGCAATCAGCCCCAGCATTTT.

This clonotype was picked up a small number of times. This chain uses TRBV28 with TRBJ2-2, with D possibly matching TRBD2 (5 bases). V lost 3 bases, J lost 5 bases, and 13 bases lay in between. Germline CDR1 MDHEN, CDR2 SYDVKM. The CDR3 extends over 15 amino acids. The CDR3 spells CASSFTPEGTGELFF. For the CDR3, the DNA is TGTGCCAGCAGTTTTACGCCCGAGGGAACCGGGGAGCTGTTTTTT.